Below are 20 T cell receptor beta chains sequenced from a single sample in a study of blood T cell repertoires in COVID-19. Some clones are missing from TCRdb's copy, which holds only in-frame ones; the method was immunoSEQ multiplex PCR. The repertoire consists of under 300,000 clones, with roughly 90% occurring once and the leading ten covering 2.2%. The sequencing sample was made of peripheral blood. The receptors here all came from a man between 25 and 39 years old who had recovered from COVID-19.

V and J are TRBV10-1 and TRBJ2-2; no reliable D call. The CDR3 has 12 amino acids. V lost 2 bases and J 6 bases, leaving 4 bases between the germline ends. Germline CDR1 and CDR2: WNHNN and SYGVQD (reference sequence). The CDR3 here is CASSERAGELFF. The CDR3 nucleotides read TGCGCCAGCAGTGAGCGGGCCGGGGAGCTGTTTTTT.

The chain uses TRBV6-1 and TRBJ1-6; 8 bases agree with TRBD1. The CDR3 contains 13 residues. Germline-derived CDR1 and CDR2 are MNHNS and SASEGT. V dropped 3 bases and J dropped 9; count of bases not matched to a gene: 1. CDR3 nucleotides: TGTGCCAGCAGTGACAGGGGGCTTTCACCCCTCCACTTT. Protein: CASSDRGLSPLHF.

This clone showed up just once. This chain links TRBV9 with TRBJ1-3; 7 bases match TRBD1. With V trimmed by 1 base and J by 8 bases, 9 bases remained unmatched. The germline V gene encodes CDR1 SGDLS and CDR2 YYNGEE. This CDR3 contains 15 residues. The CDR3 DNA reads TGTGCCAGCAGCGTAATAGGGACAGCCGCGGACACCATATATTTT. Translation: CASSVIGTAADTIYF.

This chain links TRBV7-9 with TRBJ1-1, with a weak D call TRBD1 (6 bases). Germline values: CDR1 SEHNR, CDR2 FQNEAQ (reference sequence). V was cut by 1 base and J by 5 bases, with 11 bases left in between. This CDR3 spans 14 amino acids. The CDR3 DNA is TGTGCCAGCAGCTTAGGGACAGTGGGAACTGAAGCTTTCTTT. Translating it yields CASSLGTVGTEAFF.

For the CDR3, the DNA is TGCGCCAGCAGCCCCCCGGACAGGGCGCTCTATGGCTACACCTTC. Its protein is CASSPPDRALYGYTF. The chain carries TRBV5-1 and TRBJ1-2, with 8 nucleotides matching TRBD1. V dropped 4 bases and J dropped 4; count of bases not matched to a gene: 9. From germline, CDR1 is SGHRS and CDR2 YFSETQ. CDR3 size: 15 residues.

The chain is built from TRBV27 and TRBJ2-5, with 8 bases fitting TRBD1. With V trimmed by 3 bases and J by 5 bases, 2 bases remained unmatched. Germline loops: CDR1 MNHEY, CDR2 SMNVEV (reference sequence). The CDR3 has 13 residues. The CDR3 DNA reads as TGTGCCAGCAGTTTCAGGGGGCGGGAGACCCAGTACTTC. Translating it yields CASSFRGRETQYF.

V usage is TRBV9 and J usage is TRBJ1-3; no definite D call. CDR3 length equals 15 residues. Per germline, CDR1 SGDLS and CDR2 YYNGEE. V was trimmed by 0 bases and J by 0 bases, leaving 7 bases between them. The CDR3 spells CASSVAIHSGNTIYF. The CDR3 region has the DNA TGTGCCAGCAGCGTAGCCATACACTCTGGAAACACCATATATTTT.

The chain combines TRBV19 with TRBJ2-2; 9 nucleotides align to TRBD1. V gave up 7 bases and J gave up 4 bases; unmatched junction bases: 13. This CDR3 spans 17 amino acids. Per germline, CDR1 LNHDA and CDR2 SQIVND (reference sequence). This CDR3 is CASTNALGQGSTGELFF. The CDR3, as DNA: TGTGCCAGTACCAACGCCTTGGGACAGGGTAGCACCGGGGAGCTGTTTTTT.

The chain couples TRBV11-2 to TRBJ2-1; possible D gene TRBD1, 5 bases. The CDR3 contains 20 residues. Germline loops: CDR1 SGHAT, CDR2 FQNNGV. The ends were cut back, 0 bases at V and 3 bases at J, with 24 bases in the middle. CDR3 coding DNA: TGTGCCAGCAGCTTAGACCACAGGTGGACCCTCGAACTCTTCTACAATGAGCAGTTCTTC. Translating gives CASSLDHRWTLELFYNEQFF.

The chain joins TRBV5-1 to TRBJ1-2; perhaps TRBD1 as D (5 bases). V lost 1 base, J lost 4 bases, and 14 bases lay in between. CDR1 and CDR2 from the germline V gene are SGHRS and YFSETQ. The CDR3 runs 15 residues. CDR3 sequence reads: CASSLIAGEPYGYTF. The CDR3 region has the DNA TGCGCCAGCAGCTTGATAGCGGGGGAACCCTATGGCTACACCTTC.

The chain recombines TRBV10-3 with TRBJ2-7; no reliable D call. Trimming took 6 bases from V and 0 from J, leaving 6 bases between them. The germline gives CDR1 ENHRY, CDR2 SYGVKD. The CDR3 runs 12 residues. The CDR3 DNA follows: TGTGCCATCAGGAGTAGCTCCTACGAGCAGTACTTC. Protein product: CAIRSSSYEQYF.

V gene TRBV13 combines with J gene TRBJ2-3, with 8 bases matching TRBD1. Germline assignment: CDR1 PRHDT and CDR2 FYEKMQ (reference sequence). The length of the CDR3 is 17 residues. V was clipped by 2 bases and J by 0 bases; unmatched bases: 7. The CDR3 DNA reads TGTGCCAGCAGCTTAAACAGGGGGATACTTAGCACAGATACGCAGTATTTT. Protein product: CASSLNRGILSTDTQYF.

The chain links TRBV7-2 to TRBJ1-2, with D perhaps TRBD1 (6 bases). The CDR3 consists of 14 residues. Trimming shortened V by 1 base and J by 3 bases, and 9 bases separated the two germline ends. The germline V gene encodes CDR1 SGHTA and CDR2 FQGNSA. The CDR3 loop reads CASSLVGQHYGYTF. The CDR3 bases are TGTGCCAGCAGCTTAGTCGGACAGCACTATGGCTACACCTTC.

This clone was seen just once. The chain employs TRBV12-5 and TRBJ2-5; D perhaps matches TRBD2 (6 bases). Trimming cost V 5 bases and J 4 bases, with 11 bases left between them. The CDR3 is 13 amino acids. Germline V lookup: CDR1 LGHNT, CDR2 FRNRAP. CDR3 in amino acids: CASGPTGVETQYF. For the CDR3, the DNA is TGTGCTAGTGGTCCTACGGGGGTAGAGACCCAGTACTTC. Full variable domain (remainder filled in from reference TRBV12-5 and TRBJ2-5): DARVTQTPRHKVTEMGQEVTMRCQPILGHNTVFWYRQTMMQGLELLAYFRNRAPLDDSGMPKDRFSAEMPDATLATLKIQPSEPRDSAVYFCASGPTGVETQYFGPGTRLLVL.

The chain has TRBV18 and TRBJ2-1; 9 bases agree with TRBD1. Trimming removed 7 bases from V and 6 bases from J; junction bases left unmatched: 13. This CDR3 is 16 amino acids long. Germline lookup yields CDR1 KGHSH and CDR2 LQKENI. The CDR3 DNA reads TGTGCCAGCTGCACGACCGGGACAGGGATTGCCAATGAGCAGTTCTTC. It codes for CASCTTGTGIANEQFF.

This sequence joins TRBV19 and TRBJ2-3; 8 nucleotides agree with TRBD2. The V segment lost 6 bases and the J segment 7 bases; nucleotides outside the gene matches: 18. This CDR3 region has 17 residues. The germline V gene encodes CDR1 LNHDA and CDR2 SQIVND (reference sequence). CDR3 sequence (DNA): TGTGCCAGTAGCATGGCCCCCTCGGGGGGGCGGACACATACGCAGTATTTT. Protein sequence: CASSMAPSGGRTHTQYF.

The chain uses TRBV9 and TRBJ1-1, with 9 positions matching TRBD1. J was trimmed by 4 bases and V by 3 bases; bases with no gene match: 16. The germline V gene has CDR1 SGDLS and CDR2 YYNGEE. This CDR3 has 18 amino acids. CDR3 sequence reads: CASSATLIGQGTITEAFF. DNA of the CDR3: TGTGCCAGCAGCGCGACGTTAATTGGACAGGGGACGATCACTGAAGCTTTCTTT.

CDR3 in amino acids: CASSLGTGSKPQHF. The CDR3 DNA sequence: TGTGCCAGCAGCTTAGGGACAGGGAGTAAGCCCCAGCATTTT. The chain combines TRBV7-9 with TRBJ1-5; 8 bases agree with TRBD1. CDR1 SEHNR and CDR2 FQNEAQ come from the germline V gene (reference sequence). Trimming removed 1 base from V and 8 bases from J; junction bases left unmatched: 4. This CDR3 is 14 amino acids long.

This clone was recorded once. This chain links TRBV12-3 or TRBV12-4 with TRBJ1-1, with D possibly being TRBD1 (6 bases). The CDR3 contains 13 residues. Trimming stripped 8 bases from V and 2 bases from J, with 12 bases between. CDR3 DNA sequence: TGTGCCAGCCATCGACAGGAAAACACTGAAGCTTTCTTT. It is translated as CASHRQENTEAFF.

The chain couples TRBV19 to TRBJ2-7; 11 bases agree with TRBD1. Germline V gene data show CDR1 as LNHDA and CDR2 as SQIVND (reference sequence). V dropped 5 bases and J dropped 0; count of bases not matched to a gene: 9. This CDR3 contains 17 residues. CDR3 sequence reads: CASSQRDRGSYSYEQYF. CDR3 DNA: TGTGCCAGTAGTCAGCGGGACAGGGGGTCTTACTCCTACGAGCAGTACTTC.